This T cell receptor (beta chain) was identified during a study of regulatory T cells in long-lasting Graves disease. Study background: Patients met the persistent Graves' disease definition after over 5 years of antithyroid drugs with positive TSH receptor antibodies.

Study-wide points: Persistent cases favored TRBV28, TRBJ1-2 and TRBJ2-5.

TCR beta libraries were built with iRepertoire HTBI primers and Arm-PCR of CDR3 regions. Via MiXCR, TCRdb re-called the multiplex PCR reads, giving one row per CDR3 protein. The repertoire consists of roughly 300,000 distinct CDR3 sequences, with about 18% occurring once and the leading ten covering just under 30%. Documented time point: persistent/refractory GD, antithyroid drugs over 5 years with positive TRAb. RNA from PBMCs was the source of the TCR library. V was shortened by 5 bases and J by 0 bases, with 10 bases between the two germline ends. Germline CDR1 and CDR2: SEHNR and FQNEAQ (reference sequence). CDR3 length equals 14 residues. This clonotype was seen at least ten times. The antigen is unknown.

This sequence was found in a female donor with Graves disease. The V and J genes are TRBV7-9 and TRBJ1-2, with D possibly being TRBD1 (5 bases). This specimen consisted of peripheral blood mononuclear cells (PBMCs), obtained when the disease was refractory, from a patient treated with antithyroid drugs. CDR3 DNA: TGTGCCAGCAGCACGACAGACACTAACTATGGCTACACCTTC. Translating it yields CASSTTDTNYGYTF.